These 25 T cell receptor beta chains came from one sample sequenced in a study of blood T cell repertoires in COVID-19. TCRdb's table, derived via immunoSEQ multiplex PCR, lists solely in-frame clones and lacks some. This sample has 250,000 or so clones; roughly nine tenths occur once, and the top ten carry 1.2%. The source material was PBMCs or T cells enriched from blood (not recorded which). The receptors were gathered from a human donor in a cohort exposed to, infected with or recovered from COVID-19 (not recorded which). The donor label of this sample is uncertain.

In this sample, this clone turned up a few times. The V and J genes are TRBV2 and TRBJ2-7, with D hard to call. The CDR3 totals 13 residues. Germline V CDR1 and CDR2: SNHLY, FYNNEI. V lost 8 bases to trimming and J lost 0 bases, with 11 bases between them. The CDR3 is CASVAVSSYEQYF. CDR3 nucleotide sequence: TGTGCCAGCGTGGCCGTAAGCTCCTACGAGCAGTACTTC.

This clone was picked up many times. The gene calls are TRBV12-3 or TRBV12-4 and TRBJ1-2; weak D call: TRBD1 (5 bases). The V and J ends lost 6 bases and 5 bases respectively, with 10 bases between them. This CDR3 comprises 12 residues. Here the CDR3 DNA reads TGTGCCAGCAGACGACAGTATTATGGCTACACCTTC. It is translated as CASRRQYYGYTF.

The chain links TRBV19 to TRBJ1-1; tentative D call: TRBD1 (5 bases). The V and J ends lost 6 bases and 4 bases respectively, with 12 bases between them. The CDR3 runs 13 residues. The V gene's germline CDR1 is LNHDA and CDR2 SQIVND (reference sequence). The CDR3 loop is CASRSGGITEAFF. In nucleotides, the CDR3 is TGTGCCAGTAGATCGGGGGGTATCACTGAAGCTTTCTTT.

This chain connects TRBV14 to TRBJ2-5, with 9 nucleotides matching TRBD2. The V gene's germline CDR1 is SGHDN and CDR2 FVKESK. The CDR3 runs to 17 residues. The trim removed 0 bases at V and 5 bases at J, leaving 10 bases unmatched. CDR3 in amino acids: CASSQDSLAGTKETQYF. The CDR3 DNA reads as TGTGCCAGCAGCCAAGATAGCCTAGCGGGGACCAAGGAGACCCAGTACTTC. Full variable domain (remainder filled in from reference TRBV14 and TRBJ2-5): EAGVTQFPSHSVIEKGQTVTLRCDPISGHDNLYWYRRVMGKEIKFLLHFVKESKQDESGMPNNRFLAERTGGTYSTLKVQPAELEDSGVYFCASSQDSLAGTKETQYFGPGTRLLVL.

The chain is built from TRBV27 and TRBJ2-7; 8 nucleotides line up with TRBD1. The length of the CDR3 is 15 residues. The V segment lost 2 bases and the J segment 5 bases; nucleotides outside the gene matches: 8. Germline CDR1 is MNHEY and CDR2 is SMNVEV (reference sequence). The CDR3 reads CASSLKRTGSDEQYF. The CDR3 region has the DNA TGTGCCAGCAGTTTAAAAAGGACAGGGTCCGACGAGCAGTACTTC.

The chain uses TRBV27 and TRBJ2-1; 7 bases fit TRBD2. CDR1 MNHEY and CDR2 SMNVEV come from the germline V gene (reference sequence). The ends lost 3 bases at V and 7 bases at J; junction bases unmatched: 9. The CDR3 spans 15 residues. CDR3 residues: CASSFASSGVNEQFF. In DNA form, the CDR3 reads TGTGCCAGCAGTTTCGCCTCCAGCGGGGTGAATGAGCAGTTCTTC.

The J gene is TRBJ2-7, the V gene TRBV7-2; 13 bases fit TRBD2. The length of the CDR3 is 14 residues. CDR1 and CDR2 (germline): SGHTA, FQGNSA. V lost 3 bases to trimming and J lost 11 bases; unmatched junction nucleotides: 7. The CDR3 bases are TGTGCCAGCAGCTTCAGACTAGCGGGGGGTGTGGAGTACTTC. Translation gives CASSFRLAGGVEYF.

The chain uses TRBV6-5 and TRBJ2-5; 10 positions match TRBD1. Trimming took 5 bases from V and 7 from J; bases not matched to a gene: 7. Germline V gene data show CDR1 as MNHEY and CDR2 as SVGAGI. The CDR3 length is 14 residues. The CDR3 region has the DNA TGTGCCAGCAGTACGGACAGGGGGTCGGGGACCCAGTACTTC. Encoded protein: CASSTDRGSGTQYF.

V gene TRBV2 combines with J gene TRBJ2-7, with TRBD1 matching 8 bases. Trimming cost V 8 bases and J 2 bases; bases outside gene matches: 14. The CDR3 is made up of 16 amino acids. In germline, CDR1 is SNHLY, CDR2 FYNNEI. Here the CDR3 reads CASFGQGHRRAYEQYF. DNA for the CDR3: TGTGCCAGCTTCGGACAGGGACATAGGCGAGCCTACGAGCAGTACTTC.

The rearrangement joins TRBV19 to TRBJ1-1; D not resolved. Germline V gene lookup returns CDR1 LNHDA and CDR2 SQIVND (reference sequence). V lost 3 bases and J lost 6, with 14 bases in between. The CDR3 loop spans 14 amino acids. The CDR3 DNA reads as TGTGCCAGTAGTATGACCCGGACTACCGCTGAAGCTTTCTTT. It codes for CASSMTRTTAEAFF. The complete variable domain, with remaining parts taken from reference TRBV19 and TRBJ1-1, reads DGGITQSPKYLFRKEGQNVTLSCEQNLNHDAMYWYRQDPGQGLRLIYYSQIVNDFQKGDIAEGYSVSREKKESFPLTVTSAQKNPTAFYLCASSMTRTTAEAFFGQGTRLTVV.

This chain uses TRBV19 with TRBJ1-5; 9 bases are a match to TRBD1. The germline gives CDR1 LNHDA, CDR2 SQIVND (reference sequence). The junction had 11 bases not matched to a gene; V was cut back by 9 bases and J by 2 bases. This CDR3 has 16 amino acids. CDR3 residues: CASQMAQGAGNQPQHF. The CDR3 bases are TGTGCCAGCCAAATGGCACAGGGGGCGGGCAATCAGCCCCAGCATTTT.

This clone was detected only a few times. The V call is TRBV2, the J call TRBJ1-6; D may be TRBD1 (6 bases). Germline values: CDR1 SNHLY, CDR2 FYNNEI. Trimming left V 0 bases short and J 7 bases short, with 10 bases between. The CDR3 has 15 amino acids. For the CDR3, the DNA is TGTGCCAGCAGTGAAGCCCAGGGGTCAAATTCACCCCTCCACTTT. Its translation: CASSEAQGSNSPLHF.

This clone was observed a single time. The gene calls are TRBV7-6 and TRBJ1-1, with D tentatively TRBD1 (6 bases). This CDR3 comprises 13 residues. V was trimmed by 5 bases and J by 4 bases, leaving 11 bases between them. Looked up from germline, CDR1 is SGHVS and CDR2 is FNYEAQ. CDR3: CASSPTGSTEAFF. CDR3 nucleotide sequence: TGTGCCAGCAGCCCTACAGGGAGCACTGAAGCTTTCTTT. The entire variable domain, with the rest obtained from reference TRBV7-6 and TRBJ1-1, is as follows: GAGVSQSPRYKVTKRGQDVALRCDPISGHVSLYWYRQALGQGPEFLTYFNYEAQQDKSGLPNDRFSAERPEGSISTLTIQRTEQRDSAMYRCASSPTGSTEAFFGQGTRLTVV.

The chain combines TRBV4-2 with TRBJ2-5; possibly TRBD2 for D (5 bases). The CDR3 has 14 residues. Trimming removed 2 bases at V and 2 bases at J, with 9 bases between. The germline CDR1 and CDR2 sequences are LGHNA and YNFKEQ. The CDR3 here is CASSQNGVQETQYF. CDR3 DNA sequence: TGTGCCAGCAGCCAAAACGGGGTTCAAGAGACCCAGTACTTC.

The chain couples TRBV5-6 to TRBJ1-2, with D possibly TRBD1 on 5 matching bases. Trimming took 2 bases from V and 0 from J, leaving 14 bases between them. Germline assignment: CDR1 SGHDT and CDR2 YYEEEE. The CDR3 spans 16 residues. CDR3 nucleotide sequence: TGTGCCAGCAGCTTCTCCGGGGGACTAGCTAACTATGGCTACACCTTC. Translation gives CASSFSGGLANYGYTF. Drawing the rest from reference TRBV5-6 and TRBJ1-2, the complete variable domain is DAGVTQSPTHLIKTRGQQVTLRCSPKSGHDTVSWYQQALGQGPQFIFQYYEEEERQRGNFPDRFSGHQFPNYSSELNVNALLLGDSALYLCASSFSGGLANYGYTFGSGTRLTVV.

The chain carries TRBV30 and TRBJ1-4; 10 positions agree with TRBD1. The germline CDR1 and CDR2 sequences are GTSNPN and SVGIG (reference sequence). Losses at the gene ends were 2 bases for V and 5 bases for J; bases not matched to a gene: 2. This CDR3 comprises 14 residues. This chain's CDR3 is CAWSRTGGNEKLFF. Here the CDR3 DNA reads TGTGCCTGGAGTAGGACAGGGGGAAATGAAAAACTGTTTTTT.

The CDR3: CASSSTTDNSYEQYF. CDR3 coding DNA: TGTGCCAGCTCATCAACGACAGATAATTCCTACGAGCAGTACTTC. This sequence joins TRBV18 and TRBJ2-7; tentatively, D is TRBD1 (5 bases). Deletions cut 5 bases from V and 1 base from J, with 15 bases between. The length of the CDR3 is 15 residues. The germline V gene encodes CDR1 KGHSH and CDR2 LQKENI.

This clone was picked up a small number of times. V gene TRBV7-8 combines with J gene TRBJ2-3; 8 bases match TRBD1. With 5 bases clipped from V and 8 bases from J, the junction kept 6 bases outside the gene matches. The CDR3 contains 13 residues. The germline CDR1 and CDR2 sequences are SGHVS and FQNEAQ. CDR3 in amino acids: CASSGMGQATQYF. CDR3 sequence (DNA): TGTGCCAGCAGCGGGATGGGACAGGCTACGCAGTATTTT.

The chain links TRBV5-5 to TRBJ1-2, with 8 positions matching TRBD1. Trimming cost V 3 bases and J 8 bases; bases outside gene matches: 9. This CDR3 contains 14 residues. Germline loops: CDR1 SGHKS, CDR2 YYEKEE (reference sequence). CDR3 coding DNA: TGTGCCAGCAGCTCGACAGGGGAAGAGTGGGGCTACACCTTC. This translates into CASSSTGEEWGYTF.

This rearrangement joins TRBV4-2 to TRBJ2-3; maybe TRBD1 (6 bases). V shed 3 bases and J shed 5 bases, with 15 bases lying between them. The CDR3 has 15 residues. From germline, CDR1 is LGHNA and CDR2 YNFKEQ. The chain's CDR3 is CASSQDLQGGDTQYF. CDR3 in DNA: TGTGCCAGCAGCCAGGACCTACAGGGTGGAGATACGCAGTATTTT.

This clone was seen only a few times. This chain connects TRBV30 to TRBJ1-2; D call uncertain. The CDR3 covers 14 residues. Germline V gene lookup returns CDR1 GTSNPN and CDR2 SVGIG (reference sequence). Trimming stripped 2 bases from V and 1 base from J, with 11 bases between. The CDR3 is CAWSRENHNYGYTF. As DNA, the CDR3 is TGTGCCTGGAGTCGAGAGAATCATAACTATGGCTACACCTTC.

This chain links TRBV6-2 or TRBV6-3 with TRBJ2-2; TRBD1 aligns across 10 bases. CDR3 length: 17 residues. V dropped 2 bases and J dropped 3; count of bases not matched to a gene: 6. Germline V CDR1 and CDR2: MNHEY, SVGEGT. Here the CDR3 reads CASSYEGQGPHTGELFF. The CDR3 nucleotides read TGTGCCAGCAGTTACGAGGGACAGGGGCCCCACACCGGGGAGCTGTTTTTT.

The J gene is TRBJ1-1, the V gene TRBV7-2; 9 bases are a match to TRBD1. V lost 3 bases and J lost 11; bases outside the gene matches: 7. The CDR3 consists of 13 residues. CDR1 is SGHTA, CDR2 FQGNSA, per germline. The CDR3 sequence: CASSFHGTGLAFF. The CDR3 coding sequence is TGTGCCAGCAGCTTCCACGGGACAGGGTTGGCTTTCTTT.

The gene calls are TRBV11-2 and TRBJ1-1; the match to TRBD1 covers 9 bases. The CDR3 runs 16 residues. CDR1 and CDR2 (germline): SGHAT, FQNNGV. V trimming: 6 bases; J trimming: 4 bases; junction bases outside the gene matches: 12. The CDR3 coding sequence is TGTGCCAGCAGAGTCCCGGGACAGGGAACGGGCACTGAAGCTTTCTTT. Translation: CASRVPGQGTGTEAFF.

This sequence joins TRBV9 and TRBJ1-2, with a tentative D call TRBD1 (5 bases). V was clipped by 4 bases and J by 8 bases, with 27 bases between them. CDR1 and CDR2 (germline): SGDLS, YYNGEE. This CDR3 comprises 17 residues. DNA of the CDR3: TGTGCCAGCAGCAGGCGACAGTTAACCAATTCCTTCGAAGGCTACACCTTC. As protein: CASSRRQLTNSFEGYTF. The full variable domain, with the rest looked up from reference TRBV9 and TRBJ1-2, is DSGVTQTPKHLITATGQRVTLRCSPRSGDLSVYWYQQSLDQGLQFLIQYYNGEERAKGNILERFSAQQFPDLHSELNLSSLELGDSALYFCASSRRQLTNSFEGYTFGSGTRLTVV.